The entry below gives a single TCR beta chain sequence along with its context. Its antigen remains unknown. The source of the sample is a study of OX40 agonist ivuxolimab in advanced cancers. Study-level information: Patients achieving partial responses numbered three: one hepatocellular carcinoma case and two cutaneous melanoma cases.

Notes on the study in general: CD4+ and CD8+ T cells in blood underwent clonal expansion by week 6 at 0.1 to 3.0 mg/kg.

CDR3 length: 16 amino acids. V was cut by 0 bases and J by 1 base, with 12 bases left in between. Germline CDR1 and CDR2: SGHRS and YFSETQ. Assay: immunoSEQ multiplex PCR; the TCRdb copy retains only in-frame clones and omits some. The sample has fewer than 140,000 clones; around nine tenths are singletons. The chain couples TRBV5-1 to TRBJ2-3; D not resolved. The receptor comes from an adult with an advanced solid tumor such as melanoma, head and neck, liver or kidney cancer. The sequenced sample was CD4+ or CD8+ T cells sorted from blood, obtained in a trial of the OX40 agonist ivuxolimab. DNA for the CDR3: TGCGCCAGCAGCTTGGCTTTGGCCCTGGGCACAGATACGCAGTATTTT. Protein product: CASSLALALGTDTQYF.